The clone carrying this TCR beta chain was seen a handful of times. The sample carries other DNA sequences with the same CDR3. These data are taken from a study of blood T cell repertoires in COVID-19. Whole-study context: The United States, Italy and Spain supplied acute and convalescent COVID-19 samples. Sample material is recorded as cDNA or gDNA derived from T cells, B-cell-depleted T cells, or PBMCs.

The CDR3 length is 14 residues. Per the germline V gene, CDR1 is LGHDT and CDR2 is YNNKEL (reference sequence). V was shortened by 1 base and J by 7 bases, with 8 bases between the two germline ends. Per the study methods: Reference gene primer amplification gave nucleated cell count estimates. Measured with immunoSEQ multiplex PCR; TCRdb has only the in-frame clones, and not every one. That table gives V, J and clone size, and the DNA gave D and trimming. The repertoire has about 58,000 clones, around 90% of them found once; the top ten carry approximately 13%. The chain couples TRBV3-1 (or the pseudogene TRBV3-2) to TRBJ1-6; D is undetermined. This sequence originates from a man aged 55 to 70 with active COVID-19. The sequenced material came from peripheral blood. The CDR3 coding sequence is TGTGCCAGCAGCCAAGGAGGAGGGAATTCACCCCTCCACTTT. It translates to CASSQGGGNSPLHF.